This entry describes one TCR beta chain. Its antigen is still unknown. This PCR relied on a set of 60 Vbeta primers and 13 Jbeta primers. Produced via immunoSEQ multiplex PCR; TCRdb's table is partial and in-frame only. This sample yields around 100,000 clones, of which 60% to 85% are seen a single time; about 5% belongs to the top ten. The sample belongs to a study of cytomegalovirus exposure and HLA in healthy donors. Study-level points and caveats: The authors assumed roughly uniform sequencing depth across donors for presence/absence analyses. Most TCR sequences showed up rarely, but some public TCRs showed up in many donors. Most of the TCR beta V segments (in an earlier analysis) were productive either about 90% or about 30% of the time. What was likely a sequencing artifact was a cluster of highly shared sequence variants.

Germline V CDR1 and CDR2: LGHNA, YNFKEQ. V lost 0 bases and J lost 3, with 12 bases in between. This CDR3 comprises 15 residues. The rearrangement uses TRBV4-2 and TRBJ2-7; no firm D call. The receptor's source is a female donor in good health and CMV-seropositive. Sequences were obtained from PBMCs. CDR3 nucleotides: TGTGCCAGCAGCCAAGATTCAACATCTTTCTACGAGCAGTACTTC. This codes for CASSQDSTSFYEQYF.